A selection of T cell receptor beta chains follows, all from one sample in a study of PD-1 blockade in mismatch repair-deficient tumors. Only in-frame clones appear in the TCRdb table, and some are missing; sequencing was by immunoSEQ multiplex PCR. The profile shows 120,000 or so clones, about 90% of them singletons. The sequenced sample was peripheral blood, obtained just over 70 weeks after starting pembrolizumab. The receptors stem from an adult with mismatch repair-deficient cancer. Both conserved end residues are part of each CDR3. Fields, in order: D gene, J gene, V gene, clone size, CDR3 protein, CDR3 DNA. A D gene is named only where the DNA matches it firmly. Clone size is shown for a subset of rows, as once, few, many or a class of expanded clone.

TRBD1,TRBJ2-1,TRBV5-1,.,CASSLGDRGIYEQFF,TGCGCCAGCAGCTTGGGGGACAGGGGGATTTATGAGCAGTTCTTC
TRBD1,TRBJ1-2,TRBV28,.,CASRPLGQGIYGYTF,TGTGCCAGCAGACCCCTAGGACAGGGGATCTATGGCTACACCTTC
.,TRBJ2-2,TRBV30,few,CAWSLWAGELFF,TGTGCCTGGAGTCTGTGGGCCGGGGAGCTGTTTTTT
.,TRBJ2-7,TRBV11-2,.,CASSLGRPIDYEQYF,TGTGCCAGCAGCTTAGGAAGGCCAATAGACTACGAGCAGTACTTC
.,TRBJ2-1,TRBV5-1,.,CASSFHLGPYNEQFF,TGCGCCAGCAGCTTTCATTTGGGCCCCTACAATGAGCAGTTCTTC
TRBD1,TRBJ2-7,TRBV29-1,.,CSVEGFGTGSYEQYF,TGCAGCGTTGAAGGGTTCGGGACAGGCTCCTACGAGCAGTACTTC
TRBD2,TRBJ2-5,TRBV6-5,.,CASSPMTSGQETQYF,TGTGCCAGCAGCCCCATGACTAGCGGCCAAGAGACCCAGTACTTC
TRBD2,TRBJ2-1,TRBV5-6,.,CASSAGTSGYNEQFF,TGTGCCAGCAGCGCCGGGACTAGCGGGTACAATGAGCAGTTCTTC
TRBD2,TRBJ2-1,TRBV10-2,.,CASSGGGRAIEQFF,TGCGCCAGCAGTGGTGGCGGGAGGGCCATTGAGCAGTTCTTC
.,TRBJ2-7,TRBV2,.,CASSSREQYF,TGTGCCAGCAGTTCGCGCGAGCAGTACTTC
.,TRBJ2-2,TRBV25-1,.,CASSESYTTNTGELFF,TGTGCCAGCAGTGAATCGTACACCACGAACACCGGGGAGCTGTTTTTT
.,TRBJ2-7,TRBV21-1,.,CASSNGGAFEQYF,TGTGCCAGCAGCAATGGGGGGGCGTTCGAGCAGTACTTC
TRBD2,TRBJ2-7,TRBV6-4,medium-sized,CASSEGSGSIYEQYF,TGTGCCAGCAGTGAAGGTAGCGGGAGCATCTACGAGCAGTACTTC
.,TRBJ1-1,TRBV11-2,few,CASSLDSGRVDRAFF,TGTGCCAGCAGCTTAGACTCAGGGCGGGTAGATCGAGCTTTCTTT
.,TRBJ1-4,TRBV4-1,.,CASSHSLAALGEKLFF,TGCGCCAGCAGCCACTCACTGGCAGCTCTAGGTGAAAAACTGTTTTTT
TRBD1,TRBJ1-2,TRBV7-9,.,CASSIETGGADGYTF,TGTGCCAGCAGCATAGAGACAGGGGGCGCGGATGGCTACACCTTC
.,TRBJ2-2,TRBV28,.,CASSLEGGELFF,TGTGCCAGCAGTTTAGAGGGCGGGGAGCTGTTTTTT
TRBD1,TRBJ2-7,TRBV29-1,.,CSVATGSSYEQYF,TGCAGCGTTGCGACAGGGAGCTCCTACGAGCAGTACTTC
.,TRBJ2-1,TRBV5-6,.,CASSRTANEQFF,TGTGCCAGCAGCCGGACTGCAAATGAGCAGTTCTTC
.,TRBJ2-7,TRBV4-1,once,CASSQKDGTGAHYEQYF,TGCGCCAGCAGCCAAAAAGACGGGACGGGGGCACACTACGAGCAGTACTTC
TRBD1,TRBJ1-1,TRBV7-6,.,CASSQGGNTEAFF,TGTGCCAGCAGCCAGGGGGGGAACACTGAAGCTTTCTTT
.,TRBJ2-1,TRBV19,.,CATQYSASYNEQFF,TGTGCCACCCAGTACTCAGCCAGTTACAATGAGCAGTTCTTC
TRBD1,TRBJ2-7,TRBV7-9,.,CASSLTETGFYEQYF,TGTGCCAGCAGCTTAACAGAGACAGGGTTCTACGAGCAGTACTTC
.,TRBJ1-5,TRBV19,.,CASSMWGSSNQPQHF,TGTGCCAGTAGTATGTGGGGGTCGAGCAATCAGCCCCAGCATTTT
.,TRBJ2-7,TRBV28,few,CASTPSDRSYEQYF,TGTGCCAGCACCCCTAGCGACAGAAGCTACGAGCAGTACTTC
.,TRBJ2-7,TRBV7-6,.,CASSQGFGGYEQYF,TGTGCCAGCAGCCAGGGATTTGGGGGCTACGAGCAGTACTTC
.,TRBJ1-2,TRBV13,.,CASSLDLGYGYTF,TGTGCCAGCAGCCTAGACCTGGGCTATGGCTACACCTTC
TRBD1,TRBJ1-1,TRBV9,.,CASSVALDRAPEAFF,TGTGCCAGCAGCGTAGCCCTGGACAGGGCCCCTGAAGCTTTCTTT
.,TRBJ2-1,TRBV7-9,.,CASSPITRSSYNEQFF,TGTGCCAGCAGCCCCATTACTAGGAGCTCCTACAATGAGCAGTTCTTC
.,TRBJ2-3,TRBV28,.,CASEEVGTDTQYF,TGTGCCAGCGAAGAAGTGGGCACAGATACGCAGTATTTT
TRBD1,TRBJ2-1,TRBV29-1,.,CSVEDRGQGMNEQFF,TGCAGCGTTGAAGATCGAGGACAGGGTATGAATGAGCAGTTCTTC
TRBD2,TRBJ2-1,TRBV11-2,.,CASSLDRPSGIRSYNEQFF,TGTGCCAGCAGCTTAGATCGTCCTAGCGGGATTCGCTCCTACAATGAGCAGTTCTTC
.,TRBJ1-5,TRBV6-1,.,CASSARRGNQPQHF,TGTGCCAGCAGTGCCCGTCGGGGGAATCAGCCCCAGCATTTT
TRBD2,TRBJ2-7,TRBV27,.,CASTFSGKAYEQYF,TGTGCCAGCACCTTCAGCGGGAAGGCCTACGAGCAGTACTTC
.,TRBJ2-1,TRBV21-1,.,CASSKVETSGSNEQFF,TGTGCCAGCAGCAAAGTAGAAACTAGCGGGAGCAATGAGCAGTTCTTC
.,TRBJ2-7,TRBV15,few,CATSLGEQGSSYEQYF,TGTGCCACCAGCCTCGGGGAGCAGGGTTCCTCCTACGAGCAGTACTTC
TRBD2,TRBJ2-7,TRBV5-4,.,CASSSGGDEQYF,TGTGCCAGCAGCTCGGGGGGAGACGAGCAGTACTTC
.,TRBJ2-7,TRBV4-3,.,CASSQDVLYEQYF,TGCGCCAGCAGCCAAGATGTGCTCTACGAGCAGTACTTC
.,TRBJ2-7,TRBV5-6,.,CASSLAARADYEQYF,TGTGCCAGCAGCTTGGCCGCCAGGGCGGACTACGAGCAGTACTTC
.,TRBJ1-5,TRBV15,.,CATSRANAGNQPQHF,TGTGCCACCAGCAGAGCTAACGCTGGCAATCAGCCCCAGCATTTT